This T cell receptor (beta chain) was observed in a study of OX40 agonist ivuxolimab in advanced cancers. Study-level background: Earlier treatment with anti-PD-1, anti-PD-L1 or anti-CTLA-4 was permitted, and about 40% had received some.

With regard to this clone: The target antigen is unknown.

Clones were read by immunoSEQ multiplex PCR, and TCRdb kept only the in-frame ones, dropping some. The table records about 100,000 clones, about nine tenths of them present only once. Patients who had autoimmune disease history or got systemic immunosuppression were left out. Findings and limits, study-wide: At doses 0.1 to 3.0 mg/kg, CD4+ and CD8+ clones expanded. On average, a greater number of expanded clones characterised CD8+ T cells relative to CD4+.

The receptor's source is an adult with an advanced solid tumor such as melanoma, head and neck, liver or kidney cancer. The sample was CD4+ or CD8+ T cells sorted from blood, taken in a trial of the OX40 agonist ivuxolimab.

The CDR3 DNA sequence: TGTGCCAGTGGATCTAGCGGGACTCGGGTTTACAATGAGCAGTTCTTC. Translated, it gives CASGSSGTRVYNEQFF. The V and J genes are TRBV19 and TRBJ2-1; 9 bases line up with TRBD2. Germline CDR1 is LNHDA and CDR2 is SQIVND (reference sequence). Trimming cost V 8 bases and J 4 bases; bases outside gene matches: 12. The length of the CDR3 is 16 residues.